The present T cell receptor beta chain was sequenced within a study of PD-L1 blockade in urothelial cancer. Across the whole study: Bladder-origin urothelial cancer in males described about nine tenths of the roughly 29 patients. Blood analysis occurred 3 weeks (second dose) and 6 weeks after treatment start.

J gave up 3 bases and V 2 bases, and 0 bases lay outside the gene matches. The CDR3 runs to 14 residues. Looked up from germline, CDR1 is SGHTA and CDR2 is FQGTGA. Profiling relied on immunoSEQ multiplex PCR, and the TCRdb table lists in-frame clones only, not all of them. The data contain some 120,000 clones, approximately 90% of them singletons. Regarding time point: peripheral blood 6 weeks after treatment start. The cohort comprised individuals with locally advanced or metastatic urothelial carcinoma. This chain uses TRBV7-3 with TRBJ1-2; TRBD1 matches 10 bases. The clonotype comes from a man aged 60-69 years with urothelial cancer. The sample consisted of PBMCs, taken around atezolizumab (anti-PD-L1) treatment. The CDR3 coding sequence is TGTGCCAGCAGCTTAGGGACAGGGGACTATGGCTACACCTTC. This translates into CASSLGTGDYGYTF.